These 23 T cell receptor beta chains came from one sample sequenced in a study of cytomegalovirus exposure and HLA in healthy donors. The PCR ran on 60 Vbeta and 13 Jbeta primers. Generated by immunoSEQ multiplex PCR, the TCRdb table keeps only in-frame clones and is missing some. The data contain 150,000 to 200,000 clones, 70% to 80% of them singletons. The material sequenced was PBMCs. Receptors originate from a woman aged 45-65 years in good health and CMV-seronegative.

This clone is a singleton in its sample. For the CDR3, the DNA is TGTGCCAGCAGCTTGGGAGCGACCTATGGCTACACCTTC. Amino acids: CASSLGATYGYTF. The chain uses TRBV5-5 and TRBJ1-2; D uncertain. The CDR3 consists of 13 residues. Trimming removed 0 bases from V and 4 bases from J, with 7 bases in between. Looked up from germline, CDR1 is SGHKS and CDR2 is YYEKEE (reference sequence). Full variable domain (remainder filled in from reference TRBV5-5 and TRBJ1-2): DAGVTQSPTHLIKTRGQQVTLRCSPISGHKSVSWYQQVLGQGPQFIFQYYEKEERGRGNFPDRFSARQFPNYSSELNVNALLLGDSALYLCASSLGATYGYTFGSGTRLTVV.

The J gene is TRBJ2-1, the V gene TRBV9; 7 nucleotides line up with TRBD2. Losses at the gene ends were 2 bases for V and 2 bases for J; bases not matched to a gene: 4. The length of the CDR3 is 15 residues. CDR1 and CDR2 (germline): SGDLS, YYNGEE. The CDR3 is CASSVGSGAYNEQFF. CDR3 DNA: TGTGCCAGCAGCGTGGGAAGCGGGGCCTACAATGAGCAGTTCTTC.

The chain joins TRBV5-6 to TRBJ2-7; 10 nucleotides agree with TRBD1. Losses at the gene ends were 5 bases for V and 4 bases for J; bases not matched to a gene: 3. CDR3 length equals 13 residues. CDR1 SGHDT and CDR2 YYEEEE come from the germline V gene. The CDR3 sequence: CASSGTGVYEQYF. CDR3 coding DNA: TGTGCCAGCAGTGGGACAGGGGTTTACGAGCAGTACTTC.

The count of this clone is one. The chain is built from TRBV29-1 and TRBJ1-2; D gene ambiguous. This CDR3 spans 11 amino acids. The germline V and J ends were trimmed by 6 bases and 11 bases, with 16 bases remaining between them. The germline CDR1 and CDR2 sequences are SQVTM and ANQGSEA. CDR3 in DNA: TGCAGCGTAGGAAACAGTGGCTTTTACACCTTC. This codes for CSVGNSGFYTF.

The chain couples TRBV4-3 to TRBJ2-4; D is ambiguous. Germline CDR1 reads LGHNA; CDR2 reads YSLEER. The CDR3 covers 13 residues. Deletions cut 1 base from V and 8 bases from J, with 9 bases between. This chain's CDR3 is CASSQAGLDIQYF. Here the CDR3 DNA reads TGCGCCAGCAGCCAAGCGGGTCTGGACATTCAGTACTTC.

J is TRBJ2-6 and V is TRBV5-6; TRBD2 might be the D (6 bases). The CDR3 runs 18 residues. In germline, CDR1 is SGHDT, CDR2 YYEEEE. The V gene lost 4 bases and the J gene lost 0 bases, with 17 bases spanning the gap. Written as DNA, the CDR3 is TGTGCCAGCAGCCCGCTCGGGACTTCTAGCTCTGGGGCCAACGTCCTGACTTTC. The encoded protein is CASSPLGTSSSGANVLTF.

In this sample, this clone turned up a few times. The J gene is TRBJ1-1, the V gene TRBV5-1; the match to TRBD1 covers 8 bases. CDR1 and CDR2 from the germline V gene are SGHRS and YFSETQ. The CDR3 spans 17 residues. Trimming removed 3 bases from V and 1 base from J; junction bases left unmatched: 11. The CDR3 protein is CASSSLIGGQGNTEAFF. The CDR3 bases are TGCGCCAGCAGCTCCCTTATCGGAGGACAGGGGAACACTGAAGCTTTCTTT.

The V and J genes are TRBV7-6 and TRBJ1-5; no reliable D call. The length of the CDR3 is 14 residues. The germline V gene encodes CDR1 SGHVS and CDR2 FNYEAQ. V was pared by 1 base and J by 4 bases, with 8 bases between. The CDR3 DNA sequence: TGTGCCAGCAGCTTAGGCCCCAGTAATCAGCCCCAGCATTTT. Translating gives CASSLGPSNQPQHF.

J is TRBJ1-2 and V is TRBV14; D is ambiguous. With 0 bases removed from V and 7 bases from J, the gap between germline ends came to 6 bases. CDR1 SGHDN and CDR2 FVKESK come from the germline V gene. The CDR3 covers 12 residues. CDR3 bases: TGTGCCAGCAGCCAAGATTGGAGTGGCTACACCTTC. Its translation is CASSQDWSGYTF.

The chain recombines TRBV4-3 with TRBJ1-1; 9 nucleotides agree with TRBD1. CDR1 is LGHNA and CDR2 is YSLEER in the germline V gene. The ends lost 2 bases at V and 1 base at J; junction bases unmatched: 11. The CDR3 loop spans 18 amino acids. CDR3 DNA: TGCGCCAGCAGCCAACACAGGGGGCCTCTTGCCGGGAACACTGAAGCTTTCTTT. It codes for CASSQHRGPLAGNTEAFF.

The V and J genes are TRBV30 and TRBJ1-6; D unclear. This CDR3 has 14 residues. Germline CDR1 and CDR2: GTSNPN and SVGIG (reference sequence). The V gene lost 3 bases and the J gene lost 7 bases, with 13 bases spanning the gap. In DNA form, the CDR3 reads TGTGCCTGGAGCGAAAGACGGGGAAATTCACCCCTCCACTTT. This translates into CAWSERRGNSPLHF.

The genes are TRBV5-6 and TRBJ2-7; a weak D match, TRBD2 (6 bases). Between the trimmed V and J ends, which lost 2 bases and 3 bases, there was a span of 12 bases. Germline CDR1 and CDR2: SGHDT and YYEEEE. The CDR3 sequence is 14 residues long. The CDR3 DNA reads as TGTGCCAGCAGCTTCGGTCAGGGAGGCTACGAGCAGTACTTC. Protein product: CASSFGQGGYEQYF.

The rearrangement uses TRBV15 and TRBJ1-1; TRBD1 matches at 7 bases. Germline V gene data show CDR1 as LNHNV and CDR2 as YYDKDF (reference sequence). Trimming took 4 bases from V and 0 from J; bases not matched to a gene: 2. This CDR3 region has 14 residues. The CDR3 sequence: CATSMDRMNTEAFF. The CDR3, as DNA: TGTGCCACCAGCATGGACAGGATGAACACTGAAGCTTTCTTT.

CDR3 sequence reads: CASSRGRSSGANVLTF. CDR3 DNA sequence: TGTGCCAGCAGTCGGGGGAGGAGCTCTGGGGCCAACGTCCTGACTTTC. The chain combines TRBV27 with TRBJ2-6; D may be TRBD2 (6 bases). Germline V gene lookup returns CDR1 MNHEY and CDR2 SMNVEV (reference sequence). Trimming removed 5 bases from V and 0 bases from J, with 11 bases in between. This CDR3 is 16 amino acids long.

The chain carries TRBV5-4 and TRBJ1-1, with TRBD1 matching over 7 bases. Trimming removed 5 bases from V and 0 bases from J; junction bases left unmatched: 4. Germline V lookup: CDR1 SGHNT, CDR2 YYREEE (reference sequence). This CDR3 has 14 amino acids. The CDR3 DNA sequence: TGTGCCAGCAGGGAGGGACAGATGAACACTGAAGCTTTCTTT. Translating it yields CASREGQMNTEAFF. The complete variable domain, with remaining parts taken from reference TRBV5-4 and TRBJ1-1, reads ETGVTQSPTHLIKTRGQQVTLRCSSQSGHNTVSWYQQALGQGPQFIFQYYREEENGRGNFPPRFSGLQFPNYSSELNVNALELDDSALYLCASREGQMNTEAFFGQGTRLTVV.

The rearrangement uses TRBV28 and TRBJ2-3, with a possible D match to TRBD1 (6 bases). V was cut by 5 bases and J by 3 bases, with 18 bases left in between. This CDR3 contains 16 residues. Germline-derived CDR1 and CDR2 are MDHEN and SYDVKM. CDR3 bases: TGTGCCAGCAGTGTCCAAGACAGGTACAAGACAGATACGCAGTATTTT. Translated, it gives CASSVQDRYKTDTQYF.

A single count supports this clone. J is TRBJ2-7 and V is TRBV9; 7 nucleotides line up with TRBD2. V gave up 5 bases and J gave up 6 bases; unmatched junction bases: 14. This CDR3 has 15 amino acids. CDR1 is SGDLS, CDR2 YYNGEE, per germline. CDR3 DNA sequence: TGTGCCAGCAGTAGAGAGGGGAGGGCCTTCCGCGAGCAGTACTTC. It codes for CASSREGRAFREQYF.

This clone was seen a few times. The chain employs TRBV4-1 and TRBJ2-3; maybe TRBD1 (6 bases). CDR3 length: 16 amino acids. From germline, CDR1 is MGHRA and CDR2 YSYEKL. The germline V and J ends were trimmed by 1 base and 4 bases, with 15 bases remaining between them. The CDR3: CASSQGPQQGPDTQYF. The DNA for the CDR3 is TGCGCCAGCAGCCAAGGCCCCCAACAGGGACCAGATACGCAGTATTTT.

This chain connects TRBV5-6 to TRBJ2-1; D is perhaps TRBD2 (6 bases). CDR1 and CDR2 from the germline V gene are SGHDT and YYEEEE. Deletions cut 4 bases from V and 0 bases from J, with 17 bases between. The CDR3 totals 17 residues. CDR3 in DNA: TGTGCCAGCAGCCAGGAGGGTAGCGGAGCCTCCTACAATGAGCAGTTCTTC. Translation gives CASSQEGSGASYNEQFF.

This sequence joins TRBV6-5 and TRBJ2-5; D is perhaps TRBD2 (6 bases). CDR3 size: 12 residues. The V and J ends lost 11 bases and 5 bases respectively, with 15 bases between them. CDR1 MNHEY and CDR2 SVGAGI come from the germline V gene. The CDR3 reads CACGRQVETQYF. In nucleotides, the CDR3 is TGTGCCTGTGGGAGGCAGGTGGAGACCCAGTACTTC.

CDR3 in DNA: TGTGCCAGCAGGGCCTTCGACTCGGGGAACACTGAAGCTTTCTTT. Its translation is CASRAFDSGNTEAFF. The chain uses TRBV2 and TRBJ1-1, with D uncertain. V lost 6 bases to trimming and J lost 1 base, with 15 bases between them. The germline V gene encodes CDR1 SNHLY and CDR2 FYNNEI. The CDR3 loop spans 15 amino acids. Looking up the rest from reference TRBV2 and TRBJ1-1 gives the full variable domain: EPEVTQTPSHQVTQMGQEVILRCVPISNHLYFYWYRQILGQKVEFLVSFYNNEISEKSEIFDDQFSVERPDGSNFTLKIRSTKLEDSAMYFCASRAFDSGNTEAFFGQGTRLTVV.

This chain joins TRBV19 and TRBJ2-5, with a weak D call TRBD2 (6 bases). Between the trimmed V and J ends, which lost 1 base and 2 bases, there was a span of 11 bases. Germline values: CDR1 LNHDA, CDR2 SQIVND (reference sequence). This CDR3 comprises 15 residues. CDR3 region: CASSIAGTSQETQYF. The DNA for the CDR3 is TGTGCCAGTAGTATAGCAGGGACTTCACAAGAGACCCAGTACTTC.

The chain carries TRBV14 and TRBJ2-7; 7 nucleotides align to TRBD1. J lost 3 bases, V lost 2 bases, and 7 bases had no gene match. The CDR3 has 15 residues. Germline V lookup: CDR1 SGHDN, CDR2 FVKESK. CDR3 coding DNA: TGTGCCAGCAGCCAACCGGGACAGCCCTACTACGAGCAGTACTTC. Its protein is CASSQPGQPYYEQYF.